Below, 10 T cell receptor beta chains from the same sample are listed, as sequenced in a study of blood T cells in healthy people across ages. The second PCR ran about 6 to 11 cycles with a sample-barcoded 5' primer and J-beta primers. TCRdb re-called the 5' RACE reads with MiXCR, one entry per CDR3 protein. The top ten hold about 21% of the sample, which has around 1,900,000 distinct CDR3 sequences, about two fifths seen once. The sequenced sample consisted of blood. Every receptor here comes from a human donor in good health.

This chain uses TRBV18 with TRBJ1-6; the D gene is possibly TRBD1 (5 bases). The V end was cut by 0 bases, the J end by 7 bases, with 10 bases between. Germline-derived CDR1 and CDR2 are KGHSH and LQKENI. The CDR3 has 15 residues. The CDR3 DNA reads TGTGCCAGCTCACCACCGACAGATACGAATTCACCCCTCCACTTT. This encodes CASSPPTDTNSPLHF. Looking up the rest from reference TRBV18 and TRBJ1-6 gives the full variable domain: NAGVMQNPRHLVRRRGQEARLRCSPMKGHSHVYWYRQLPEEGLKFMVYLQKENIIDESGMPKERFSAEFPKEGPSILRIQQVVRGDSAAYFCASSPPTDTNSPLHFGNGTRLTVT.

The chain has TRBV7-9 and TRBJ2-6; D may match TRBD1 or TRBD2 (5 bases each). The CDR3 extends over 17 amino acids. From germline, CDR1 is SEHNR and CDR2 FQNEAQ (reference sequence). The V end lost 2 bases, the J end lost 4 bases, and 15 bases lay between the germline ends. For the CDR3, the DNA is TGTGCCAGCAGCTTAACCTCCGGGGCGGCGGGGGCCAACGTCCTGACTTTC. Amino acids: CASSLTSGAAGANVLTF.

This clonotype occurred a few times. The chain couples TRBV24-1 to TRBJ1-2, with D perhaps TRBD1 (5 bases). Germline V gene data show CDR1 as KGHDR and CDR2 as SFDVKD. This CDR3 has 16 residues. Deletions cut 3 bases from V and 6 bases from J, with 19 bases between. This CDR3 reads CATSDAADLGANGYTF. The CDR3 coding sequence is TGTGCCACCAGTGATGCGGCAGATCTCGGGGCGAATGGCTACACCTTC.

The J gene is TRBJ2-1, the V gene TRBV11-2, with TRBD1 matching over 11 bases. V lost 5 bases and J lost 7; bases outside the gene matches: 7. From germline, CDR1 is SGHAT and CDR2 FQNNGV. The length of the CDR3 is 15 residues. The CDR3 reads CASSDGQGAWNEQFF. The CDR3, as DNA: TGTGCCAGCAGCGACGGACAGGGGGCATGGAATGAGCAGTTCTTC.

The CDR3 is CASSLIAGGHGDEQFF. CDR3 DNA: TGTGCCAGCAGCCTCATAGCGGGGGGGCATGGGGATGAGCAGTTCTTC. The rearrangement links TRBV28 to TRBJ2-1, with 11 bases aligning to TRBD2. This CDR3 region has 16 residues. Germline trimming cut 6 bases from V and 8 bases from J; bases unmatched to any gene: 12. Germline CDR1 reads MDHEN; CDR2 reads SYDVKM.

This chain links TRBV11-2 with TRBJ2-1, with 10 bases fitting TRBD2. Germline V CDR1 and CDR2: SGHAT, FQNNGV. The CDR3 extends over 18 amino acids. With V trimmed by 4 bases and J by 9 bases, 18 bases remained unmatched. Written as DNA, the CDR3 is TGTGCCAGCAGCTCCTTCGCGAGGACTAGCGGTTTGTCCAGTGAGCAGTTCTTC. Amino acid sequence: CASSSFARTSGLSSEQFF.

J is TRBJ2-5 and V is TRBV20-1; a possible D gene is TRBD2 (6 bases). The CDR3 covers 15 residues. Germline V gene sequence: CDR1 DFQATT, CDR2 SNEGSKA (reference sequence). V was cut by 0 bases and J by 11 bases, with 22 bases left in between. The CDR3 reads CSARDPAGPGSEQYF. CDR3 in DNA: TGCAGTGCTAGAGATCCTGCGGGGCCGGGTAGTGAGCAGTACTTC.

The V call is TRBV4-3, the J call TRBJ1-4, with D possibly matching TRBD1 (6 bases). CDR3 length equals 18 residues. The V end lost 0 bases, the J end lost 2 bases, and 16 bases lay between the germline ends. The germline CDR1 and CDR2 sequences are LGHNA and YSLEER. CDR3 sequence: CASSQDRPTGTTNEKLFF. The CDR3 DNA is TGCGCCAGCAGCCAAGATCGACCTACAGGGACTACTAATGAAAAACTGTTTTTT.

This clonotype turned up a few times. The chain carries TRBV11-2 and TRBJ1-5, with D unresolved. The germline V and J ends were trimmed by 3 bases and 7 bases, with 16 bases remaining between them. The CDR3 has 15 amino acids. Germline CDR1 SGHAT, CDR2 FQNNGV. CDR3 DNA: TGTGCCAGCAGCTTTTCGGGAAGGGAGGACCAGCCCCAGCATTTT. It encodes CASSFSGREDQPQHF.

The table lists this clonotype with a few counts. The rearrangement links TRBV29-1 to TRBJ1-3; D call uncertain. CDR3 length: 11 amino acids. Trimming left V 7 bases short and J 1 base short, with 5 bases between. From germline, CDR1 is SQVTM and CDR2 ANQGSEA. CDR3 nucleotide sequence: TGCAGCGCTCCTTCTGGAAACACCATATATTTT. It is translated as CSAPSGNTIYF.